The present entry profiles one T cell receptor (beta chain) with its context. These data belong to a study of blood T cell repertoires in COVID-19. This table comes from immunoSEQ multiplex PCR, and its TCRdb copy is limited to in-frame clones, with some not included. The table records roughly 29,000 clones, about three quarters of them present only once. The TCR originated in a woman between 65 and 79 years old with active or convalescent COVID-19. Input material: peripheral blood.

CDR3 coding DNA: TGCAGCGCCCAAGAGACTTGGGCTTTCTTT. It specifies CSAQETWAFF. This sequence joins TRBV29-1 and TRBJ1-1; D gene unclear. The ends were cut back, 7 bases at V and 11 bases at J, with 14 bases in the middle. Germline loops: CDR1 SQVTM, CDR2 ANQGSEA. This CDR3 contains 10 residues.